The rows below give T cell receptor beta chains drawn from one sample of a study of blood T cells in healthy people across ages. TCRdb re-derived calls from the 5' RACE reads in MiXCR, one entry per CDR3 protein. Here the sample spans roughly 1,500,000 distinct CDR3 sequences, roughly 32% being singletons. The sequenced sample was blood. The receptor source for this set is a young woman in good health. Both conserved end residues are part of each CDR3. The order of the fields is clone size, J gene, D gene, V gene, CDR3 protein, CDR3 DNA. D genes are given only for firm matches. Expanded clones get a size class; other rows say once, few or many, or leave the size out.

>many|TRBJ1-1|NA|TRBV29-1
CSVASPGGTEAFF
TGCAGCGTTGCCAGCCCTGGGGGCACTGAAGCTTTCTTT
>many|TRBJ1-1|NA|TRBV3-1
CASSQNNRIEAFF
TGTGCCAGCAGCCAAAACAACAGAATTGAAGCTTTCTTT
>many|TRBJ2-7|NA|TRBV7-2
CASSWAGSYEQYF
TGTGCCAGCAGTTGGGCGGGGTCCTACGAGCAGTACTTC
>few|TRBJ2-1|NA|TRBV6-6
CASTATESYNEQFF
TGTGCCAGCACCGCTACAGAATCCTACAATGAGCAGTTCTTC
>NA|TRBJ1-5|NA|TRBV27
CASSVRWEQPQHF
TGTGCCAGCAGTGTACGTTGGGAACAGCCCCAGCATTTT
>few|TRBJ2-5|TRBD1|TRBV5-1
CASSFYPGQPVQETQYF
TGCGCCAGCAGCTTTTACCCGGGACAGCCTGTTCAAGAGACCCAGTACTTC
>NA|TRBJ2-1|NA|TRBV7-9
CASSFSVGYNEQFF
TGTGCCAGCAGCTTCTCGGTCGGTTACAATGAGCAGTTCTTC
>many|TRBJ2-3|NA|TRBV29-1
CSVEDSTQRPDTQYF
TGCAGCGTTGAAGATTCTACGCAGAGACCAGATACGCAGTATTTT
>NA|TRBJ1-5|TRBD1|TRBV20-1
CSAREPRGTGARSNQPQHF
TGCAGTGCTAGAGAACCCCGGGGGACAGGGGCGAGAAGCAATCAGCCCCAGCATTTT
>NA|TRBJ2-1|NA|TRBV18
CASSPGVHEQFF
TGTGCCAGCTCACCAGGCGTTCATGAGCAGTTCTTC
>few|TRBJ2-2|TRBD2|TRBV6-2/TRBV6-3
CASSYFSGLAGVGFAGELFF
TGTGCCAGCAGTTATTTTAGTGGCCTAGCGGGAGTGGGCTTCGCCGGGGAGCTGTTTTTT
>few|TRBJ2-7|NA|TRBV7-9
CASSLPEMGQEGIYEQYF
TGTGCCAGCAGCTTACCTGAGATGGGGCAGGAGGGGATCTACGAGCAGTACTTC
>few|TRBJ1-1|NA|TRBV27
CASSRGPRTEAFF
TGTGCCAGCAGTCGCGGGCCGCGGACTGAAGCTTTCTTT
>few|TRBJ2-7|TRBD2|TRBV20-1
CSALSGVSYEQYF
TGCAGTGCCCTAAGCGGGGTCTCTTACGAGCAGTACTTC
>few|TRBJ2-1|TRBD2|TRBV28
CASSFPVGGLAGGLYNEQFF
TGTGCCAGCAGTTTCCCGGTCGGGGGACTAGCGGGAGGATTATACAATGAGCAGTTCTTC
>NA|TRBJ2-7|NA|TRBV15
CATSRDTWRPDGVLGTYNEQYF
TGTGCCACCAGCAGAGATACTTGGCGACCAGACGGCGTATTAGGGACGTACAATGAGCAGTACTTC
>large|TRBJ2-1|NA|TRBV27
CASSHEDNEQFF
TGTGCCAGCAGTCACGAGGACAATGAGCAGTTCTTC
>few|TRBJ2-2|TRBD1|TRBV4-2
CASSQETNRGQGELFF
TGTGCCAGCAGCCAAGAGACAAACAGGGGCCAAGGGGAGCTGTTTTTT
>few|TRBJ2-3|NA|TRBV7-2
CASSTAPGPQDTQYF
TGTGCCAGCAGCACCGCCCCGGGGCCCCAGGATACGCAGTATTTT
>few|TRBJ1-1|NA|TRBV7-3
CASSPTGPRNTEAFF
TGTGCCAGCAGCCCTACAGGGCCAAGGAACACTGAAGCTTTCTTT
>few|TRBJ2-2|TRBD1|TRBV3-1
CASSQAPKTGPGELFF
TGTGCCAGCAGCCAAGCCCCCAAGACAGGGCCCGGGGAGCTGTTTTTT
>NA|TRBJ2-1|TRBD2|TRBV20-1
CSARSGVFNEQFF
TGCAGTGCCCGTAGCGGGGTCTTCAATGAGCAGTTCTTC
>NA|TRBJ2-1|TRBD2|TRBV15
CATSGRTSGGGSVYNEQFF
TGTGCCACCAGCGGCCGGACTAGCGGTGGGGGATCGGTCTACAATGAGCAGTTCTTC
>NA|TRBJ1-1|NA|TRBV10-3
CAISESVLPGAFF
TGTGCCATCAGTGAGTCGGTACTCCCCGGAGCTTTCTTT
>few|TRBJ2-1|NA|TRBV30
CAWSADNEQFF
TGTGCCTGGAGCGCTGACAATGAGCAGTTCTTC
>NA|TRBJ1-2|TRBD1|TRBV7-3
CASSSGQGSSYGYTF
TGTGCCAGCAGCTCTGGACAGGGATCCAGCTATGGCTACACCTTC
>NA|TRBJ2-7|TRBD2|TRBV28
CASSISGKGGEQYF
TGTGCCAGCAGTATTAGCGGGAAAGGTGGCGAGCAGTACTTC
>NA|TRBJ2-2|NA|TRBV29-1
CSVEFRAGELFF
TGCAGCGTTGAATTCAGGGCCGGGGAGCTGTTTTTT
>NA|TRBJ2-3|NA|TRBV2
CASRETSADTQYF
TGTGCCAGCAGGGAGACTAGTGCAGATACGCAGTATTTT